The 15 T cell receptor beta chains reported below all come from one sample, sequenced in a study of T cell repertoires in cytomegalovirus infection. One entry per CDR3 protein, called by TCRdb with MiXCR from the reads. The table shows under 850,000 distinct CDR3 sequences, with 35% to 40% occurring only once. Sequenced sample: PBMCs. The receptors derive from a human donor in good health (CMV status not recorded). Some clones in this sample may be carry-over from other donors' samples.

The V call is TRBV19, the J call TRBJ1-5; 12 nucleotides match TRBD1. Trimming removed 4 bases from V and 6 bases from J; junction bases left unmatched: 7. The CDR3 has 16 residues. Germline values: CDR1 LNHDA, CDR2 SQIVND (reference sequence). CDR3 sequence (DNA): TGTGCCAGTAGTACGCTGGGACAGGGGGCGAGTCAGCCCCAGCATTTT. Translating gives CASSTLGQGASQPQHF.

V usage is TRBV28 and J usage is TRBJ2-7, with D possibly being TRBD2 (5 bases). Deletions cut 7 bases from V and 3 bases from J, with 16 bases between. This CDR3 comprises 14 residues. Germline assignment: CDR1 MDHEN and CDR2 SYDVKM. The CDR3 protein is CASTSATTYYEQYF. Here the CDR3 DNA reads TGTGCCAGCACCTCGGCGACTACTTACTACGAGCAGTACTTC. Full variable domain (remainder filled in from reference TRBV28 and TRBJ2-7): DVKVTQSSRYLVKRTGEKVFLECVQDMDHENMFWYRQDPGLGLRLIYFSYDVKMKEKGDIPEGYSVSREKKERFSLILESASTNQTSMYLCASTSATTYYEQYFGPGTRLTVT.

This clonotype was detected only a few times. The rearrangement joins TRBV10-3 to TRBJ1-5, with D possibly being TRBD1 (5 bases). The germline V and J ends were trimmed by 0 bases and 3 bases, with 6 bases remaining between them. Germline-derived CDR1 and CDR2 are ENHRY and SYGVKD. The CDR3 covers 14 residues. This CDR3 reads CAISESGTNQPQHF. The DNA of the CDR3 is TGTGCCATCAGTGAGTCGGGGACCAATCAGCCCCAGCATTTT.

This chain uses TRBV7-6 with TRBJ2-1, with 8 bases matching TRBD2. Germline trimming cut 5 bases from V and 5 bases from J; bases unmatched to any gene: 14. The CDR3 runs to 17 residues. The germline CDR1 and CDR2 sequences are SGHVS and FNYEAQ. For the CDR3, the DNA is TGTGCCAGCAGCCAATCCATAAGGGGACTAGTCAACAATGAGCAGTTCTTC. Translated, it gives CASSQSIRGLVNNEQFF. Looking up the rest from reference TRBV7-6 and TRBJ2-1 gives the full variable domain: GAGVSQSPRYKVTKRGQDVALRCDPISGHVSLYWYRQALGQGPEFLTYFNYEAQQDKSGLPNDRFSAERPEGSISTLTIQRTEQRDSAMYRCASSQSIRGLVNNEQFFGPGTRLTVL.

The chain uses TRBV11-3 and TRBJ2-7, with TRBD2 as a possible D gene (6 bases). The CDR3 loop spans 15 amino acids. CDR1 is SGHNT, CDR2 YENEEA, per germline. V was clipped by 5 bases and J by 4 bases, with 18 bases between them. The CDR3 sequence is CASSPGAGPFYEQYF. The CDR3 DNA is TGTGCCAGCAGCCCAGGCGCGGGACCCTTTTACGAGCAGTACTTC.

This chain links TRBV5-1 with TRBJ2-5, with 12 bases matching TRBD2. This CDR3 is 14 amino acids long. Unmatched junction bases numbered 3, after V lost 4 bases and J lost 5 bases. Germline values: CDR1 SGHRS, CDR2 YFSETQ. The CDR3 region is CASSAGTSGETQYF. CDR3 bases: TGCGCCAGCAGCGCCGGGACTAGCGGGGAGACCCAGTACTTC.

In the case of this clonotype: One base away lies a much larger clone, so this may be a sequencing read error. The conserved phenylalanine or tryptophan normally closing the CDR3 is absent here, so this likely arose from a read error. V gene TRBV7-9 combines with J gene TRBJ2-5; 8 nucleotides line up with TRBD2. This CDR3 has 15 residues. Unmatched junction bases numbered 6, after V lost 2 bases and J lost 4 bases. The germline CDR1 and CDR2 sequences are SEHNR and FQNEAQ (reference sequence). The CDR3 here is CASSLSRGGLETQYL. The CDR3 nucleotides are TGTGCCAGCAGCTTATCCCGGGGGGGCCTAGAGACCCAGTACTTA.

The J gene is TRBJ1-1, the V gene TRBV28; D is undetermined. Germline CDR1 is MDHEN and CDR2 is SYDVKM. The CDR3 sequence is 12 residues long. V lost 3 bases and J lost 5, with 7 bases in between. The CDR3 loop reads CASSFGYTEAFF. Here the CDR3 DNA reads TGTGCCAGCAGTTTCGGTTATACTGAAGCTTTCTTT.

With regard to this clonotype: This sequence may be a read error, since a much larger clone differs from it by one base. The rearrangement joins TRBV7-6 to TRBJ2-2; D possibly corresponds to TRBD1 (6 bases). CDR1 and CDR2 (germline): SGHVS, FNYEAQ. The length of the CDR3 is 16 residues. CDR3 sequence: CASSLVGRRDTGDLFF. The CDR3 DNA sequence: TGTGCCAGCAGCTTAGTAGGGCGTCGGGACACCGGGGACCTGTTTTTT. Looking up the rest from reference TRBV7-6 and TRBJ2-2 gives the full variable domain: GAGVSQSPRYKVTKRGQDVALRCDPISGHVSLYWYRQALGQGPEFLTYFNYEAQQDKSGLPNDRFSAERPEGSISTLTIQRTEQRDSAMYRCASSLVGRRDTGDLFFGEGSRLTVL.

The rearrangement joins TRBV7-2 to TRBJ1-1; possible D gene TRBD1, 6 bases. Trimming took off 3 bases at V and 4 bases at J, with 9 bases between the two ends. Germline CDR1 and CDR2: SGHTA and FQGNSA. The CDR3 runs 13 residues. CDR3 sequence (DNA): TGTGCCAGCAGCTTGTACAGGGCCACTGAAGCTTTCTTT. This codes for CASSLYRATEAFF. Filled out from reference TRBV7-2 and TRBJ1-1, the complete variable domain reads GAGVSQSPSNKVTEKGKDVELRCDPISGHTALYWYRQSLGQGLEFLIYFQGNSAPDKSGLPSDRFSAERTGGSVSTLTIQRTQQEDSAVYLCASSLYRATEAFFGQGTRLTVV.

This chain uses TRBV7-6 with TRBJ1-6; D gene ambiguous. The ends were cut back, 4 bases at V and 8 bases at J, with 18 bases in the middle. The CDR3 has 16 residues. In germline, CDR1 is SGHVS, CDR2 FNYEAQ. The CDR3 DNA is TGTGCCAGCAGCTCTGTATCGGGGATTGCCGATTCACCCCTCCACTTT. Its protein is CASSSVSGIADSPLHF.

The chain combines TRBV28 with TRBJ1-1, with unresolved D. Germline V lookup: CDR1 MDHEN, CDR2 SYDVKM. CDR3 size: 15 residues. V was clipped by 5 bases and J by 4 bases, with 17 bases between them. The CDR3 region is CASSPGGVPVTEAFF. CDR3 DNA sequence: TGTGCCAGCAGTCCCGGAGGCGTCCCGGTCACTGAAGCTTTCTTT.

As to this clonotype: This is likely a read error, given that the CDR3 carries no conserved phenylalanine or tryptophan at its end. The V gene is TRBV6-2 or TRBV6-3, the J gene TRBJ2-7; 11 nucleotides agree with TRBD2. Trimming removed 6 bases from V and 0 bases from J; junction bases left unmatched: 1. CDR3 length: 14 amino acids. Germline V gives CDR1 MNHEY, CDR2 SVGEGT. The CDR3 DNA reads TGTGCCAGCAGGACTAGCGGGATCTCCTACGAGCAGTACTTA. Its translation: CASRTSGISYEQYL.

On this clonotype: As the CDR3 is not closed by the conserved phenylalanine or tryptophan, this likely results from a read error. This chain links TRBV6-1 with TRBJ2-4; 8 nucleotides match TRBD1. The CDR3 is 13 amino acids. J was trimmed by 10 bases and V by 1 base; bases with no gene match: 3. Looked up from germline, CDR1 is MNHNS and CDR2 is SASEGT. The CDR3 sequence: CASSEERTGIQYL. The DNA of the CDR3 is TGTGCCAGCAGTGAAGAAAGGACAGGGATTCAGTACTTA.

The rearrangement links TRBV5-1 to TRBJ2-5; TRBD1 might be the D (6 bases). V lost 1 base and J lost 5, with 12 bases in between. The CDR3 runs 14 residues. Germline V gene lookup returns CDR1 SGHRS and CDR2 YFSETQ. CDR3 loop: CASSLNRALETQYF. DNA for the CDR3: TGCGCCAGCAGCTTGAACAGGGCTCTGGAGACCCAGTACTTC.